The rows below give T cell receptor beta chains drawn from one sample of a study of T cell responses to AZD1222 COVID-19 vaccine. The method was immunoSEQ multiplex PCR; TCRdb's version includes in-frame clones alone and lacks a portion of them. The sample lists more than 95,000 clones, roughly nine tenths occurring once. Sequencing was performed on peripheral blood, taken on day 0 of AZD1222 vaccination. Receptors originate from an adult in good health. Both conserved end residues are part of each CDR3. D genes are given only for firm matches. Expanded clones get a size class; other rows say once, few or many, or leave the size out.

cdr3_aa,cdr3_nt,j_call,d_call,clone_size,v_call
CASSTLKREDIYNEQFF,TGTGCCAGCAGCACCCTCAAGCGGGAGGACATCTACAATGAGCAGTTCTTC,TRBJ2-1,TRBD2,.,TRBV7-2
CASSPGTGGNYNEQFF,TGTGCCAGTAGTCCCGGGACAGGGGGGAACTACAATGAGCAGTTCTTC,TRBJ2-1,TRBD1,.,TRBV19
CASSGGVAGETQYF,TGTGCCAGCTCGGGTGGGGTCGCGGGAGAGACCCAGTACTTC,TRBJ2-5,.,.,TRBV19
CASKGLAGSDGELFF,TGTGCCAGCAAAGGACTAGCGGGATCCGACGGGGAGCTGTTTTTT,TRBJ2-2,TRBD2,.,TRBV28
CASTRLLYNEQFF,TGTGCCAGCACTCGACTATTATACAATGAGCAGTTCTTC,TRBJ2-1,.,few,TRBV6-5
CASSQGLAGGEETQYF,TGTGCCAGCAGCCAAGGACTAGCGGGAGGTGAGGAGACCCAGTACTTC,TRBJ2-5,TRBD2,.,TRBV3-1/TRBV3-2
CASSLNVLQSEREQYF,TGTGCCAGCAGTTTAAATGTGCTACAAAGTGAGCGCGAGCAGTACTTC,TRBJ2-7,.,.,TRBV27
CSVGQAGGSEKLFF,TGCAGCGTTGGGCAAGCCGGCGGTAGTGAAAAACTGTTTTTT,TRBJ1-4,.,once,TRBV29-1
CASSLGSYNEQFF,TGTGCCAGCAGCTTAGGTTCTTACAATGAGCAGTTCTTC,TRBJ2-1,.,.,TRBV7-2
CASTPQGAGNTIYF,TGTGCCAGCACACCCCAGGGGGCGGGAAACACCATATATTTT,TRBJ1-3,TRBD1,.,TRBV28
CASSYQTDFSNQPQHF,TGTGCCAGCAGTTACCAAACAGACTTCAGCAATCAGCCCCAGCATTTT,TRBJ1-5,.,.,TRBV28
CASSPFQGASGNTIYF,TGTGCCAGCTCACCCTTCCAGGGTGCTTCTGGAAACACCATATATTTT,TRBJ1-3,.,.,TRBV18
CASSVGAGPNQPQHF,TGTGCCAGCAGCGTTGGTGCAGGGCCCAATCAGCCCCAGCATTTT,TRBJ1-5,.,.,TRBV9
CASSALSASSYNSPLHF,TGTGCCAGCAGCGCGTTGTCCGCGAGCTCCTATAATTCACCCCTCCACTTT,TRBJ1-6,.,.,TRBV7-9
CASSLFNVDRNSPLHF,TGTGCCAGCAGCTTGTTTAATGTCGACAGAAATTCACCCCTCCACTTT,TRBJ1-6,.,.,TRBV5-5
CASSFGLALEQYF,TGTGCCAGCAGTTTCGGACTAGCACTCGAGCAGTACTTC,TRBJ2-7,TRBD2,.,TRBV27
CASSLTGGTEAFF,TGTGCCAGCAGCTTAACAGGGGGCACTGAAGCTTTCTTT,TRBJ1-1,TRBD1,.,TRBV7-2
CASSPRLAGVPSYNEQFF,TGTGCCAGCAGCCCCCGACTAGCGGGAGTCCCCTCCTACAATGAGCAGTTCTTC,TRBJ2-1,TRBD2,.,TRBV9
CASSQILGVEQYF,TGCGCCAGCAGCCAAATCCTCGGGGTCGAGCAGTACTTC,TRBJ2-7,.,.,TRBV4-1
CASSLVGGDQPQHF,TGCGCCAGCAGCTTGGTAGGGGGGGATCAGCCCCAGCATTTT,TRBJ1-5,.,.,TRBV5-1
CASSEAGQGLYGYTF,TGTGCCAGCAGTGAAGCGGGACAGGGACTCTATGGCTACACCTTC,TRBJ1-2,TRBD1,.,TRBV6-1
CASSRTDQETQYF,TGTGCCAGCAGCCGGACAGACCAAGAGACCCAGTACTTC,TRBJ2-5,.,.,TRBV11-3
CASSFGLAGDTQYF,TGCGCCAGCAGCTTTGGACTAGCGGGTGATACGCAGTATTTT,TRBJ2-3,TRBD2,.,TRBV5-1
CASSPDNQLYGYTF,TGTGCCAGCTCACCCGACAACCAACTCTATGGCTACACCTTC,TRBJ1-2,.,.,TRBV18
CASSLGSGAGYTF,TGTGCCAGCAGCTTAGGGTCAGGGGCCGGCTACACCTTC,TRBJ1-2,.,.,TRBV7-3
CAISESGGKGTLEQYF,TGTGCCATCAGTGAGTCGGGGGGCAAGGGGACGTTAGAGCAGTACTTC,TRBJ2-7,.,.,TRBV10-3
CASTLGPEGEQFF,TGTGCCAGCACCCTGGGCCCGGAGGGTGAGCAGTTCTTC,TRBJ2-1,.,.,TRBV2
CASSGGLYTGELFF,TGTGCCAGTAGCGGCGGGCTATACACCGGGGAGCTGTTTTTT,TRBJ2-2,.,.,TRBV19
CASSDAGQETQYF,TGTGCCAGCAGTGATGCGGGACAAGAGACCCAGTACTTC,TRBJ2-5,.,.,TRBV28
CASSLLSTGNAGQYF,TGTGCCAGCAGTTTACTGTCGACAGGGAATGCGGGGCAGTATTTT,TRBJ2-3,TRBD1,.,TRBV28
CAWSPLGSRGHNEAFF,TGTGCCTGGAGTCCTTTGGGTTCCAGGGGGCACAATGAAGCTTTCTTT,TRBJ1-1,TRBD1,.,TRBV30
CASSKTYRSSYEQYF,TGTGCCAGCAGCAAGACATACAGGTCCTCCTACGAGCAGTACTTC,TRBJ2-7,.,.,TRBV7-2
CASSFGASVYEQYF,TGTGCCAGCAGCTTCGGTGCTAGCGTCTACGAGCAGTACTTC,TRBJ2-7,.,.,TRBV5-4
CASSLTANTGELFF,TGTGCCAGCAGCTTAACCGCGAACACCGGGGAGCTGTTTTTT,TRBJ2-2,.,.,TRBV11-3
CSVGTGGATEAFF,TGCAGCGTAGGGACAGGGGGCGCGACTGAAGCTTTCTTT,TRBJ1-1,TRBD1,.,TRBV29-1